This T cell receptor beta chain was identified during a study of blood T cell repertoires in COVID-19. The overall study: COVID-19 samples collected from the United States, Italy and Spain covered acute and convalescent phases. T cells, B-cell-depleted T cells, or PBMCs supplied cDNA or gDNA.

The Seattle site enrolled patients during active infection and followed them longitudinally. The CDR3 has 15 residues. Trimming pared 0 bases from V and 0 bases from J, leaving 6 bases between. Per the germline V gene, CDR1 is SGHRS and CDR2 is YFSETQ. In the authors' methods: Reference gene primer amplification yielded estimated nucleated cell counts. Profiled with immunoSEQ multiplex PCR; TCRdb holds only in-frame clones, not every one. V, J and clone size are those of that table, while D and trimming were read from the DNA. The table includes about 68,000 clones, roughly 90% detected once. The V call is TRBV5-1, the J call TRBJ2-2, with D unresolved. The TCR originated in a middle-aged man with COVID-19, enrolled during active disease. Sequenced material: peripheral blood. CDR3 sequence reads: CASSLELPNTGELFF. The CDR3 DNA sequence: TGCGCCAGCAGCTTGGAACTACCGAACACCGGGGAGCTGTTTTTT.